Shown below are 2 T cell receptor beta chains from a single sample sequenced in a study of long-term antiretroviral therapy in people with HIV. With survey level as its setting, the immunoSEQ assay was v3.0. Using immunoSEQ multiplex PCR, the repertoire was profiled, and TCRdb retains in-frame clones only, with some absent. The sample carries 25,000 to 30,000 clones, approximately 94% recorded once. The source material was unsorted PBMCs, sampled more than 7.1 years after starting antiretroviral therapy. These receptors came from a man between 45 and 60 years old with HIV.

V usage is TRBV4-3 and J usage is TRBJ2-3; unclear D gene. The V end lost 0 bases, the J end lost 6 bases, and 13 bases lay between the germline ends. Germline V gene lookup returns CDR1 LGHNA and CDR2 YSLEER. The CDR3 spans 15 residues. DNA of the CDR3: TGCGCCAGCAGCCAAGATCATCCGACCGCCGATACGCAGTATTTT. Its translation is CASSQDHPTADTQYF.

The chain has TRBV4-3 and TRBJ1-1; D remains unclear. The germline CDR1 and CDR2 sequences are LGHNA and YSLEER. CDR3 length: 14 amino acids. Trimming removed 3 bases at V and 1 base at J, with 9 bases between. The CDR3 loop reads CASSQTRSNTEAFF. DNA of the CDR3: TGCGCCAGCAGCCAGACGCGTTCGAACACTGAAGCTTTCTTT.